This TCR beta chain was captured by sequencing in a study of human T cells and chemical hapten exposure (dated by TCRdb to the early 2020s). Background on the whole study: The libraries were sequenced as a pool, and the TCR yield per sample differed mostly because of small variations in library volumes within the pool. This study followed changes in the peripheral blood TCR repertoire in vivo during primary and secondary sensitization of alopecia patients to the hapten diphenylcyclopropenone (DPC). Both TCR alpha and TCR beta chains were sequenced from each blood RNA sample. Overall study results and their limits: After repeated subsampling, the strength of the expansion versus patch-test correlation and the threshold at which it became significant changed. The number of TCRs above 1 in 1000 frequency did not change with DPC sensitization; there was no evidence of global repertoire structure alterations.

This clonotype was seen repeatedly, ten times or more. The antigen it recognizes is unknown. Base qualities were left out, and no much larger clone turns up one base away. The library was produced with 5' RACE. These reads were obtained on an Illumina MiSeq. Library preparation attached unique molecular identifiers to individual cDNA molecules for quantitative, reproducible TCR counting. The original methods were these. The median number of TCRs per sample was approximately 96,000, ranging from roughly 23,224 to 690,600. The Decombinator software suite was used to annotate the V, J and CDR3 of the TCR reads. For PS versus PT1 abundance plots, all samples were subsampled to the same number of TCRs (28,000). TCRs were defined as expanded if absent before sensitization and observed at least eight times at the 2-week time point. TCRdb reprocessed the public reads (quality trimming at Q25 with fastp, clone calling with MiXCR) and kept in-frame beta chains. When rows share a CDR3 protein, they turn into one entry using the most common DNA and genes. These V and J calls are TCRdb output, not the study's own analysis. The sample table records 130,000 or so distinct CDR3 sequences; 3.5% to 5% of these occur just once. Jointly, the top ten make up 1.3% to 1.5% of the sample.

Total RNA was isolated from unfractionated whole blood collected in Tempus Blood RNA tubes. As TCR sequencing controls, four or five healthy volunteers were used, with blood taken at day 0, 2 weeks and 6 weeks. Looking up the germline V gene yields CDR1 MNHEY and CDR2 SVGAGI. The CDR3 runs 16 amino acids, cysteine and phenylalanine included. CDR3 DNA is the only sequence kept; it has 48 bases, read in frame from the first base. Relative to germline, V is 5 bases shorter and J is 1 base shorter, with 15 bases between their ends. This receptor was taken from a female donor in good health. The rearranged chain carries TRBV6-5 and TRBJ2-4; the D gene could be either TRBD1 or TRBD2, each agreeing at 5 bases. The CDR3 reads CASSRGPRTAKNIQYF. Read as DNA, the sequence is TGTGCCAGCAGTAGGGGACCGAGGACGGCCAAAAACATTCAGTACTTC.